This T cell receptor (beta chain) was found in a study of spatial heterogeneity in lung cancer. This clonotype showed up many times. Its antigen is still unknown. This beta chain is an off-target read within a library intended for alpha chains, so its frequency means little. All TCR cDNA molecules were individually tagged with a unique molecular identifier. TCRdb analysed the 5' RACE reads with MiXCR anew, one entry per CDR3 protein. Of under 13,000 distinct CDR3 sequences in the sample, more than 7% are singletons; the top ten hold 22%. The time point here: sample taken at primary tumor resection. Donation came from around 77 patients with untreated early-stage non-small cell lung cancer. The CDR3 totals 11 residues. V was clipped by 6 bases and J by 7 bases, with 9 bases between them. Study-wide results and limits: It was found that expanded intratumoral alpha and beta TCR counts tracked tumor mutation counts.

Here the sequenced sample was lung tumor tissue, taken at surgery. This clonotype was obtained from a female donor with early-stage non-small cell lung cancer. The V gene is TRBV12-3 or TRBV12-4, the J gene TRBJ1-2; D possibly corresponds to TRBD1 (6 bases). CDR3 nucleotide sequence: TGTGCCAGCAGCCTCAGGGGTGGCTACACCTTC. Translated: CASSLRGGYTF.